The clone carrying this T cell receptor beta chain appeared a few times. Its antigen is undetermined. Measured with immunoSEQ multiplex PCR; TCRdb has only the in-frame clones, and not every one. Of tens of thousands of clones detected, about 93% appear once; the ten largest clones hold 13% to 15%. The sample belongs to a study of OX40 agonist ivuxolimab in advanced cancers. Across the study: The study gave patients intravenous ivuxolimab at 0.01 to 10 mg/kg every 2 weeks.

The study, taken as a whole, reports: Clonal expansion was seen in CD4+ and CD8+ blood T cells by week 6 at 0.1 to 3.0 mg/kg.

Trimming took 0 bases from V and 4 from J; bases not matched to a gene: 8. Germline CDR1 MNHEY, CDR2 SMNVEV (reference sequence). CDR3 length: 16 residues. The chain combines TRBV27 with TRBJ1-2; 7 bases map to TRBD1. The specimen was CD4+ or CD8+ T cells sorted from blood, collected in a trial of the OX40 agonist ivuxolimab. This sequence was found in an adult with an advanced solid tumor such as melanoma, head and neck, liver or kidney cancer. The CDR3 protein is CASSLSPRQGIYGYTF. The CDR3 nucleotides read TGTGCCAGCAGTTTATCCCCTCGACAGGGAATCTATGGCTACACCTTC.